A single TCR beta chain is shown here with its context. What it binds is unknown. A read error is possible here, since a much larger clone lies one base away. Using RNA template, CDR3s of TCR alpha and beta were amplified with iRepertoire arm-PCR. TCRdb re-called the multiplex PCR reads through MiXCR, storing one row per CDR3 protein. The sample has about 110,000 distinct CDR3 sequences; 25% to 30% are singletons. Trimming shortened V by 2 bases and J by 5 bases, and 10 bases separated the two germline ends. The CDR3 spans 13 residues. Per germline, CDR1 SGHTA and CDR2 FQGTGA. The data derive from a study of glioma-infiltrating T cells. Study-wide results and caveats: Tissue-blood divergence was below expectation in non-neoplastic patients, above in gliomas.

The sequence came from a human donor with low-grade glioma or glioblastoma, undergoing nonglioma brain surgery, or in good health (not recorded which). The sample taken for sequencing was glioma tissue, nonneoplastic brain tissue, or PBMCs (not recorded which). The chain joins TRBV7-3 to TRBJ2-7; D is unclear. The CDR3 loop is CASSLGQLDEQYF. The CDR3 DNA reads TGTGCCAGCAGCTTAGGGCAGTTAGACGAGCAGTACTTC.